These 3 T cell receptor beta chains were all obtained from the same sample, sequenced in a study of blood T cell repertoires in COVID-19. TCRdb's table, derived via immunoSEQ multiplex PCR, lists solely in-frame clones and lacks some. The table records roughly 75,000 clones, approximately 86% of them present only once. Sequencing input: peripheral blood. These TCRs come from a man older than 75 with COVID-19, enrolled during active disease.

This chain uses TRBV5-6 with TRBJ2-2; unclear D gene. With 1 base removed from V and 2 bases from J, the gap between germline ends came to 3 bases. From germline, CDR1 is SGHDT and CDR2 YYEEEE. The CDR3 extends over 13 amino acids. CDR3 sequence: CASSLPNTGELFF. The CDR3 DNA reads TGTGCCAGCAGCTTGCCTAACACCGGGGAGCTGTTTTTT.

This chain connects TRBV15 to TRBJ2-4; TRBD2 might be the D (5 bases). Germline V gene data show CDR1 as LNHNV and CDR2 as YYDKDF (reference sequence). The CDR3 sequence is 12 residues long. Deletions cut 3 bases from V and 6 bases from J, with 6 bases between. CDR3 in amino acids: CATSREANIQYF. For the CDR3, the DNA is TGTGCCACCAGCAGGGAGGCAAACATTCAGTACTTC.

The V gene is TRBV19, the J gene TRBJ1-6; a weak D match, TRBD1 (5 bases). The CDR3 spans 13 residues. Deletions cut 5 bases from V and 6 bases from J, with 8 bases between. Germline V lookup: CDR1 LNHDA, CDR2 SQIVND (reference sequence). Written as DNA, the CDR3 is TGTGCCAGTAGTCGGGACTTTAATTCACCCCTCCACTTT. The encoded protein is CASSRDFNSPLHF.